This T cell receptor beta chain was sequenced in a study of blood T cell repertoires in COVID-19. Turning to the study itself: Samples representing acute and convalescent COVID-19 were sourced from the United States, Italy and Spain. PBMCs, B-cell-depleted T cells, or T cells provided the cDNA or gDNA that made up the material.

Germline assignment: CDR1 SGHVS and CDR2 FQNEAQ. Trimming cost V 1 base and J 11 bases, with 9 bases left between them. This CDR3 is 12 amino acids long. Method: immunoSEQ multiplex PCR; TCRdb's copy keeps in-frame clones and lacks some. Found here are 20,000 to 25,000 clones, about 88% of them singletons; the top ten hold around 11%. The receptor was derived from a human donor in a cohort sampled during active COVID-19. The donor label of this sample is uncertain. The sample consisted of peripheral blood. The rearrangement links TRBV7-8 to TRBJ1-5; D is undetermined. CDR3 protein: CASSLGRETQHF. In nucleotides, the CDR3 is TGTGCCAGCAGCTTAGGGAGGGAGACCCAGCATTTT.